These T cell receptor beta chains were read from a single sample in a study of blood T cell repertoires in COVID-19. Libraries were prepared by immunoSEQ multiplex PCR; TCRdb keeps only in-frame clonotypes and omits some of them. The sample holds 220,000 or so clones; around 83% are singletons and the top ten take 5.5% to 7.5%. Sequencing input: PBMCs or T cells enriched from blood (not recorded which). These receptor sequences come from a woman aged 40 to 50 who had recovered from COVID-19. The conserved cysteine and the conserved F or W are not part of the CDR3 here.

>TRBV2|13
ASTGRGFGNQPQH
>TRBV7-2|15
ASSSRSGRGPYNEQF
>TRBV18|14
ASSPGTSGTYNEQF
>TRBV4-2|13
ASSQPPLETGELF
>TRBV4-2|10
ASSQAKGAYT
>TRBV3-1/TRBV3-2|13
ASSQGDSRDNEQF
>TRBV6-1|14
ASSGLRGGSNQPQH
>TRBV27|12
ASSPAGGGQPQH
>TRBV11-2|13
ASSTLFDRGGTQY
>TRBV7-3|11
ASSPSGFNEQF
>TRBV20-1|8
SAAEDTQY
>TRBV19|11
ASSIDRAEKLF
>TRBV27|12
ASSSVGGVYGYT
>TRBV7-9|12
ASSLTESNQPQH
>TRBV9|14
ASSDPLVAGVETQY
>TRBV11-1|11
ASSSSPGDTQY
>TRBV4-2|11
ASSQDSFGKQY
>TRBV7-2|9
ASSFGDEQF
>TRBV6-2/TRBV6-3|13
ASSTGTLMNTEAF
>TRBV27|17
ASSSPGGGSLSGANVLT
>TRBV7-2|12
ASSFIAVDNEQF
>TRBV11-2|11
ASSLQEIETQY
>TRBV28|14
ASSFGQNRGNTEAF
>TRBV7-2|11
ASSLTFPSPLH
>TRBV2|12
ASIEGQLNTEAF
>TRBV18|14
ASSPPGTGNRGEQY
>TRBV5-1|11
ASSGRPQETQY
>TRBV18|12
ASSPPSGQETQY
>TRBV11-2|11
ASSFVGPEKLF
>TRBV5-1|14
ASSPAWDRMNTEAF
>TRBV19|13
ASRSSGSRSYEQY
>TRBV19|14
ASSIPGTSGTNEQF
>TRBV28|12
ASSTHSRSYEQY
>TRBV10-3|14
AISALAGGSYNEQF
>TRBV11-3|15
ASSPKQGRANTGELF
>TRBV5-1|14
ASSGTSGASYNEQF
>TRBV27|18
ASSLFGRRFLAGGLDTQY
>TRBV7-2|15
ASSLGIGQLYNSPLH
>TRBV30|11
AWTRSASYGYT
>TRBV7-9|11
ASSPGQDEKLF
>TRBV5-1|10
ASSAQGETQY
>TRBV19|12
ASDSGRASDTQY
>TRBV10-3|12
AITQSGSHYEQY
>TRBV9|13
ASSGTSIPSNEQF
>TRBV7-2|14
ASSFTGSDSTDTQY
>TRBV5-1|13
ASSSYGGNIDTQY